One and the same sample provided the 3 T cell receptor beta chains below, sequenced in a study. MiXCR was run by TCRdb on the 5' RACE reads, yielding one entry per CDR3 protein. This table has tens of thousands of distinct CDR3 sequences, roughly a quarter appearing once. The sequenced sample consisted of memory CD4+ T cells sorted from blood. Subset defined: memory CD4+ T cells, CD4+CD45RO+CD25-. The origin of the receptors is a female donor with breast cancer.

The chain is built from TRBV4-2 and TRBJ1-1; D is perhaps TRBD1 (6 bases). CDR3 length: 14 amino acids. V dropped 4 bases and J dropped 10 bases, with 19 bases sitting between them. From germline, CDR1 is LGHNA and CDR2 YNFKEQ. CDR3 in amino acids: CASSPKAGVRGAFF. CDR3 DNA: TGTGCCAGCAGCCCGAAGGCAGGGGTGCGGGGAGCTTTCTTT.

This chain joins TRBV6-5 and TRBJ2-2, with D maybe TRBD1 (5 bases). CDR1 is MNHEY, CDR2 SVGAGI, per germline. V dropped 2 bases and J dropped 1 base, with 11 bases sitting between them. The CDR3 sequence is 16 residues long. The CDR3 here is CASSYGVGVNTGELFF. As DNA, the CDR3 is TGTGCCAGCAGTTACGGGGTAGGGGTGAACACCGGGGAGCTGTTTTTT.

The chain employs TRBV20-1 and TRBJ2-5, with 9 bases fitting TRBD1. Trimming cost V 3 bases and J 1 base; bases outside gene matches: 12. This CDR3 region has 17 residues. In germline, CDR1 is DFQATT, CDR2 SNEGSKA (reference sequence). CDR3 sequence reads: CSARIFGTGLIQETQYF. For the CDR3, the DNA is TGCAGTGCTAGGATATTCGGGACAGGGTTAATCCAAGAGACCCAGTACTTC.